This T cell receptor beta chain was profiled in a study of control samples from healthy donors and cancer patients. This clone was observed a handful of times. The table came from immunoSEQ multiplex PCR; TCRdb's copy has only in-frame clones and leaves some out. Here the sample spans some 76,000 clones, under 90% being singletons. Trimming left V 2 bases short and J 7 bases short, with 14 bases between. The CDR3 has 15 amino acids. Germline values: CDR1 MNHNS, CDR2 SASEGT. V and J are TRBV6-1 and TRBJ2-2; D is unresolved. This receptor was obtained from a man aged 55 to 70 with lung cancer. Material: PBMCs. The CDR3 reads CASSEFLDVGGELFF. CDR3 in DNA: TGTGCCAGCAGTGAATTTTTGGATGTAGGCGGGGAGCTGTTTTTT.